This T cell receptor (beta chain) is from a study of spatial heterogeneity in lung cancer. Time point: sample taken at primary tumor resection. Extraction of whole RNA from tumor, nontumor lung or frozen PBMC preceded unsorted sequencing. There were 75 or so donors, all of them untreated patients with early-stage non-small cell lung cancer. Every TCR cDNA molecule carried a tag that served as a unique molecular identifier. MiXCR was run by TCRdb on the 5' RACE reads, yielding one entry per CDR3 protein. This table holds tens of thousands of distinct CDR3 sequences, about 14% found once. Broader study findings: Ubiquitous expanded tumor TCRs showed up in blood more at resection than follow-up.

The CDR3 has 16 amino acids. CDR1 SGHAT and CDR2 FQNNGV come from the germline V gene. After removal of 8 bases from V and 0 bases from J, the junction contained 10 bases not matched to a gene. For this clonotype: Its target is not known.

The sample was PBMCs, taken at surgery. The chain employs TRBV11-2 and TRBJ2-1; TRBD2 agrees at 7 bases. The source of this sequence is a male donor with early-stage non-small cell lung cancer. CDR3 DNA sequence: TGTGCCAGCGGCTCATTAAGCGGGGACTCCTACAATGAGCAGTTCTTC. Amino acid sequence: CASGSLSGDSYNEQFF.